The clone carrying this T cell receptor beta chain was seen repeatedly, ten times or more. Its cognate antigen is unknown. This specimen belongs to a study of T-cell reconstitution after alpha-beta-depleted transplantation in children. It was with unique molecular identifiers that the TCRbeta library was prepared. TCRdb re-called the PCR reads through MiXCR, storing one row per CDR3 protein. The sample lists roughly 100,000 distinct CDR3 sequences, around 6% seen once, with roughly 6.1% in the top ten. Study results and caveats: Some patients owed their high day-60 TCRbeta diversity to surviving recipient T cells and thymic progenitors. Expanded graft clones numbering several hundred reportedly gave rise to alpha-beta T cells about two months after transplant.

Sequenced material: PBMCs, mostly from graft donor cells, taken 60 days after TCRalphabeta/CD19-depleted stem cell transplant. This clonotype was obtained from a female patient aged 2-15 years who had a stem cell transplant for Fanconi anemia, so the T cells may come from the graft donor.

In nucleotides, the CDR3 is TGCGCCAGCAGCATAGGGACTAGCGGGAGACGAGGGGCCTACAATGAGCAGTTCTTC. Translating gives CASSIGTSGRRGAYNEQFF. The chain uses TRBV5-1 and TRBJ2-1, with 14 positions matching TRBD2. Germline V lookup: CDR1 SGHRS, CDR2 YFSETQ. The CDR3 contains 19 residues. Trimming removed 4 bases from V and 2 bases from J; junction bases left unmatched: 11. The entire variable domain, with the rest obtained from reference TRBV5-1 and TRBJ2-1, is as follows: KAGVTQTPRYLIKTRGQQVTLSCSPISGHRSVSWYQQTPGQGLQFLFEYFSETQRNKGNFPGRFSGRQFSNSRSEMNVSTLELGDSALYLCASSIGTSGRRGAYNEQFFGPGTRLTVL.